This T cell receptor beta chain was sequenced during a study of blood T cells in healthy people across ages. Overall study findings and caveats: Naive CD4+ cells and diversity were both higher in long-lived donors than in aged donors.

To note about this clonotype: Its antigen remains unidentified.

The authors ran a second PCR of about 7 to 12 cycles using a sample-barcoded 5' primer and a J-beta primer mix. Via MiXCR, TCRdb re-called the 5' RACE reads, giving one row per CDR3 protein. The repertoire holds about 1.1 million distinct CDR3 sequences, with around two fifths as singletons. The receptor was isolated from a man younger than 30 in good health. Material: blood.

The CDR3 loop is CATSRDTTVIYGYTF. The CDR3 coding sequence is TGTGCCACCAGCAGAGATACGACGGTCATCTATGGCTACACCTTC. This chain links TRBV15 with TRBJ1-2; D remains ambiguous. V lost 0 bases, J lost 4 bases, and 12 bases lay in between. The CDR3 has 15 residues. CDR1 and CDR2 (germline): LNHNV, YYDKDF (reference sequence). The variable domain in full, with the rest retrieved from reference TRBV15 and TRBJ1-2, is DAMVIQNPRYQVTQFGKPVTLSCSQTLNHNVMYWYQQKSSQAPKLLFHYYDKDFNNEADTPDNFQSRRPNTSFCFLDIRSPGLGDTAMYLCATSRDTTVIYGYTFGSGTRLTVV.